These 23 T cell receptor beta chains share one sample of origin, sequenced in a study of T-cell memory formation after mild COVID-19. TCRdb analysed the 5' RACE reads with MiXCR anew, one entry per CDR3 protein. Of hundreds of thousands of distinct CDR3 sequences detected, about 20% appear once; the ten largest clones hold around 8.4%. The sample consisted of PBMCs or a T cell subset sorted from them (not recorded which). Source of these receptors: an adult woman who had mild COVID-19 (a few samples of this study predate the infection). Cell type and time point are not known.

This clonotype was counted between two and nine times. The V call is TRBV24-1, the J call TRBJ2-6, with D maybe TRBD1 (5 bases). CDR1 is KGHDR, CDR2 SFDVKD, per germline. V was shortened by 4 bases and J by 2 bases, with 17 bases between the two germline ends. CDR3 length: 18 amino acids. The DNA for the CDR3 is TGTGCCACCAGTGACCCGACAGAAACTATGCCTGGGGCCAACGTCCTGACTTTC. It translates to CATSDPTETMPGANVLTF.

The DNA of the CDR3 is TGTGCCAGCAGTGCGGAGGCAGGGGGCTTCAACGAGCAGTACTTC. As protein: CASSAEAGGFNEQYF. This rearrangement joins TRBV6-2 or TRBV6-3 to TRBJ2-7; 8 bases agree with TRBD1. Germline CDR1 is MNHEY and CDR2 is SVGEGT. With V trimmed by 5 bases and J by 5 bases, 11 bases remained unmatched. The CDR3 loop spans 15 amino acids.

The chain recombines TRBV6-2 or TRBV6-3 with TRBJ2-2; 7 bases map to TRBD1. There are 14 residues in the CDR3. With V trimmed by 4 bases and J by 5 bases, 4 bases remained unmatched. Germline lookup yields CDR1 MNHEY and CDR2 SVGEGT. The CDR3 reads CASSWDSSTGELFF. The CDR3 nucleotides are TGTGCCAGCAGTTGGGACAGCTCAACCGGGGAGCTGTTTTTT.

The chain is built from TRBV7-3 and TRBJ2-7, with D possibly TRBD1 on 6 matching bases. Germline assignment: CDR1 SGHTA and CDR2 FQGTGA. This CDR3 region has 16 residues. Deletions cut 2 bases from V and 1 base from J, with 15 bases between. This CDR3 reads CASSLWALQGSYEQYF. CDR3 sequence (DNA): TGTGCCAGCAGCTTATGGGCCCTCCAGGGGTCCTACGAGCAGTACTTC.

This clonotype was counted a few times. The CDR3 loop reads CASSRTTGREETQYF. CDR3 nucleotide sequence: TGCGCCAGCAGCCGTACAACAGGGAGGGAAGAGACCCAGTACTTC. This chain links TRBV5-1 with TRBJ2-5; TRBD2 might be the D (7 bases). The CDR3 loop spans 15 amino acids. Germline V gene data show CDR1 as SGHRS and CDR2 as YFSETQ. Trimming took off 4 bases at V and 3 bases at J, with 16 bases between the two ends.

This clonotype was detected only a few times. The genes are TRBV5-1 and TRBJ2-7; tentatively, D is TRBD1 (6 bases). V was cut by 2 bases and J by 6 bases, with 21 bases left in between. The CDR3 has 16 residues. Germline lookup yields CDR1 SGHRS and CDR2 YFSETQ. The CDR3 sequence is CASSFDPPTGTSEQYF. CDR3 coding DNA: TGCGCCAGCAGCTTTGACCCCCCCACAGGGACCTCCGAGCAGTACTTC.

The chain is built from TRBV5-1 and TRBJ2-5; D call uncertain. Looked up from germline, CDR1 is SGHRS and CDR2 is YFSETQ. Trimming removed 1 base from V and 4 bases from J, with 14 bases in between. This CDR3 is 15 amino acids long. The CDR3 DNA reads TGCGCCAGCAGCTTGAATCTTCCAATGGGAGAGACCCAGTACTTC. Residues: CASSLNLPMGETQYF.

J is TRBJ2-6 and V is TRBV7-2, with a tentative D call TRBD2 (6 bases). Trimming cost V 0 bases and J 2 bases, with 11 bases left between them. Germline CDR1 reads SGHTA; CDR2 reads FQGNSA. The CDR3 runs to 17 residues. In DNA form, the CDR3 reads TGTGCCAGCAGCTTAGCGGGCGTAGCGGCTGGGGCCAACGTCCTGACTTTC. Protein: CASSLAGVAAGANVLTF.

This clonotype was seen a few times. The chain employs TRBV5-1 and TRBJ2-1, with 7 positions matching TRBD2. The V segment lost 4 bases and the J segment 10 bases; nucleotides outside the gene matches: 20. The CDR3 runs to 17 residues. Germline loops: CDR1 SGHRS, CDR2 YFSETQ. CDR3 protein: CASSTGSGSPWMAEQFF. The CDR3 nucleotides are TGCGCCAGCAGCACAGGTAGCGGGTCCCCCTGGATGGCGGAGCAGTTCTTC.

The chain links TRBV6-1 to TRBJ2-1, with D maybe TRBD1 (6 bases). The CDR3 has 12 residues. Trimming stripped 8 bases from V and 7 bases from J, with 12 bases between. Germline V CDR1 and CDR2: MNHNS, SASEGT. CDR3 bases: TGTGCCAGCCAGGGGCCTATTAATGAGCAGTTCTTC. Amino acids: CASQGPINEQFF.

The chain employs TRBV19 and TRBJ2-5; possible D gene TRBD1, 6 bases. This CDR3 is 12 amino acids long. The V end was cut by 9 bases, the J end by 5 bases, with 13 bases between. Germline V gene data show CDR1 as LNHDA and CDR2 as SQIVND (reference sequence). The CDR3: CASRGQRETQYF. DNA for the CDR3: TGTGCCAGCCGCGGACAGCGGGAGACCCAGTACTTC.

The chain combines TRBV4-3 with TRBJ1-1; D is ambiguous. The CDR3 has 14 residues. V shed 1 base and J shed 6 bases, with 12 bases lying between them. The germline V gene encodes CDR1 LGHNA and CDR2 YSLEER. The CDR3 DNA is TGCGCCAGCAGCCAAGTAATAGCCTCCGCTGAAGCTTTCTTT. Amino acids: CASSQVIASAEAFF.

This clonotype was found a few times. The genes are TRBV6-2 or TRBV6-3 and TRBJ2-2; unclear D gene. The length of the CDR3 is 14 residues. The V gene's germline CDR1 is MNHEY and CDR2 SVGEGT. Between the trimmed V and J ends, which lost 6 bases and 3 bases, there was a span of 11 bases. The CDR3 sequence is CASRDKADTGELFF. In DNA form, the CDR3 reads TGTGCCAGCAGAGACAAGGCTGACACCGGGGAGCTGTTTTTT.

This clonotype was recorded a few times. Since no conserved phenylalanine or tryptophan closes the CDR3, a read error is the likely cause. The DNA is omitted, as the CDR3 cannot be located on it reliably, and the CDR3 follows TCRdb's listing. The V call is TRBV6-1, the J call TRBJ2-1; the table gives TRBD2 as D, unverified against the DNA. Counting both end residues, the CDR3 totals 12 amino acids. The germline gives CDR1 MNHNS, CDR2 SASEGT. CDR3 loop: CASSDVDTRALL.

This clonotype occurred a few times. The chain links TRBV7-2 to TRBJ1-2, with D unresolved. Trimming stripped 4 bases from V and 6 bases from J, with 12 bases between. CDR3 length: 13 residues. Germline V gives CDR1 SGHTA, CDR2 FQGNSA. For the CDR3, the DNA is TGTGCCAGCAGCTCCCTGACTGATAATGGCTACACCTTC. It codes for CASSSLTDNGYTF.

This chain links TRBV5-1 with TRBJ2-3; 8 positions agree with TRBD2. Unmatched junction bases numbered 14, after V lost 7 bases and J lost 1 base. From germline, CDR1 is SGHRS and CDR2 YFSETQ. CDR3 length: 17 residues. CDR3 DNA: TGCGCCAGCCCCGGAAGAGGTGGGCGGGGGGGCACAGATACGCAGTATTTT. Its translation is CASPGRGGRGGTDTQYF. The full variable domain, with the rest looked up from reference TRBV5-1 and TRBJ2-3, is KAGVTQTPRYLIKTRGQQVTLSCSPISGHRSVSWYQQTPGQGLQFLFEYFSETQRNKGNFPGRFSGRQFSNSRSEMNVSTLELGDSALYLCASPGRGGRGGTDTQYFGPGTRLTVL.

The chain is built from TRBV7-9 and TRBJ2-3, with TRBD2 matching over 11 bases. Germline CDR1 is SEHNR and CDR2 is FQNEAQ (reference sequence). V shed 5 bases, J shed 2 bases, and the junction held 15 bases outside the gene matches. The length of the CDR3 is 19 residues. The CDR3 DNA is TGTGCCAGCAGCATTAATGGGCTAGCGGGGGGAATTCACACAGATACGCAGTATTTT. Translation gives CASSINGLAGGIHTDTQYF.

This clonotype was detected a few times. This sequence joins TRBV4-2 and TRBJ2-7; D unclear. The CDR3 consists of 16 residues. V lost 0 bases, J lost 2 bases, and 14 bases lay in between. The germline V gene encodes CDR1 LGHNA and CDR2 YNFKEQ. As DNA, the CDR3 is TGTGCCAGCAGCCAAGAGGGTTATGTCAGACCCTACGAGCAGTACTTC. Its protein product is CASSQEGYVRPYEQYF.

This clonotype appeared a single time. The chain is built from TRBV7-2 and TRBJ2-7; 8 nucleotides match TRBD1. Germline lookup yields CDR1 SGHTA and CDR2 FQGNSA. This CDR3 is built from 17 residues. J gave up 6 bases and V 5 bases, and 18 bases lay outside the gene matches. CDR3 sequence (DNA): TGTGCCAGCAGCGCATCACCCCGGACAGGGAGTTTTCGCGAGCAGTACTTC. Its protein product is CASSASPRTGSFREQYF.

J is TRBJ2-1 and V is TRBV7-9, with D perhaps matching TRBD2 (6 bases). Trimming cost V 6 bases and J 1 base, with 16 bases left between them. Germline CDR1 and CDR2: SEHNR and FQNEAQ (reference sequence). This CDR3 is built from 16 residues. CDR3 nucleotide sequence: TGTGCCAGCAGGTCGGGGACGGGAGCGTCCTACAATGAGCAGTTCTTC. Translated: CASRSGTGASYNEQFF.

The table lists this clonotype with a few counts. This sequence joins TRBV5-1 and TRBJ2-5, with 9 bases lining up with TRBD2. This CDR3 spans 15 amino acids. From germline, CDR1 is SGHRS and CDR2 YFSETQ. V shed 4 bases and J 5 bases; nucleotides not matched to a gene: 9. The CDR3 here is CASSTSGTSQETQYF. The CDR3, as DNA: TGCGCCAGCAGCACATCCGGGACTAGCCAGGAGACCCAGTACTTC.

V usage is TRBV5-1 and J usage is TRBJ2-3; TRBD2 matches 11 bases. The CDR3 runs 16 residues. Per germline, CDR1 SGHRS and CDR2 YFSETQ. J gave up 2 bases and V 4 bases, and 6 bases lay outside the gene matches. The CDR3 nucleotides read TGCGCCAGCAGCACTCATAGCGGGGGGGACACAGATACGCAGTATTTT. This translates into CASSTHSGGDTDTQYF.

There are a few counts of this clonotype. The genes are TRBV13 and TRBJ2-3; no definite D call. The CDR3 runs 14 residues. V lost 3 bases, J lost 1 base, and 8 bases lay in between. Germline lookup yields CDR1 PRHDT and CDR2 FYEKMQ (reference sequence). The CDR3 DNA sequence: TGTGCCAGCAGCTTTGGCCAGCGCACAGATACGCAGTATTTT. Protein product: CASSFGQRTDTQYF.